This T cell receptor (beta chain) is from a study of STAT3 mutations in large granular lymphocyte leukemia. Study summary: More than half of T-LGLL patients received immunosuppressive therapy. Study findings and constraints: Clonal expansion was inferred from samples taken at other timepoints. Every T-cell large granular lymphocyte leukemia patient had at least one immunodominant TCR beta clonotype. Suggested: STAT3 mutation was not the ancestral event for these clonal expansions.

The assay was immunoSEQ multiplex PCR, and TCRdb's table has in-frame clones only and misses some. The data contain about 42,000 clones, about 81% of them singletons. On this clone: What it binds is unknown.

V was clipped by 2 bases and J by 1 base, with 10 bases between them. CDR1 is MDHEN, CDR2 SYDVKM, per germline. The CDR3 has 15 residues. The chain is built from TRBV28 and TRBJ2-3; D is possibly TRBD2 (6 bases). The receptor was isolated from a human donor with T large granular lymphocyte leukemia. Some clones in this sample may be carry-over from other donors' samples. Sequencing input: PBMCs. CDR3 protein: CASSLGGVGTDTQYF. CDR3 bases: TGTGCCAGCAGTTTAGGAGGGGTTGGCACAGATACGCAGTATTTT.